Presented here are 20 T cell receptor beta chains from one specimen sequenced in a study of OX40 agonist ivuxolimab in advanced cancers. Sequenced by immunoSEQ multiplex PCR; TCRdb stores in-frame clones only, minus some. The sample includes some 69,000 clones, more than 70% of them seen just once. Sequenced here: CD4+ or CD8+ T cells sorted from blood, sampled in a trial of the OX40 agonist ivuxolimab. The receptors were gathered from an adult with an advanced solid tumor such as melanoma, head and neck, liver or kidney cancer.

The chain carries TRBV5-1 and TRBJ1-4; D ambiguous. The CDR3 is made up of 14 amino acids. V was cut by 1 base and J by 10 bases, with 14 bases left in between. CDR1 SGHRS and CDR2 YFSETQ come from the germline V gene. The DNA for the CDR3 is TGCGCCAGCAGCTTGAGGGCGCCGAGTGGAAAACTGTTTTTT. Its protein is CASSLRAPSGKLFF.

This clone was picked up one time. V and J are TRBV28 and TRBJ1-2; D is unclear. V was cut by 6 bases and J by 0 bases, with 11 bases left in between. CDR3 length equals 14 residues. Germline CDR1 MDHEN, CDR2 SYDVKM. This CDR3 is CASSPWAPNYGYTF. The CDR3 nucleotides read TGTGCCAGCAGCCCCTGGGCACCTAACTATGGCTACACCTTC.

CDR3 coding DNA: TGCGCCAGCAGTGTTGGTACAGGGTCCGGCGAGCAGTACTTC. Protein: CASSVGTGSGEQYF. This sequence joins TRBV10-2 and TRBJ2-7; D is possibly TRBD1 (6 bases). Trimming stripped 4 bases from V and 6 bases from J, with 16 bases between. CDR1 is WSHSY, CDR2 SAAADI, per germline. The CDR3 is made up of 14 amino acids.

This chain joins TRBV7-2 and TRBJ2-1; 8 nucleotides match TRBD1. The trim removed 3 bases at V and 3 bases at J, leaving 4 bases unmatched. The CDR3 contains 15 residues. The germline V gene has CDR1 SGHTA and CDR2 FQGNSA. The CDR3 spells CASSLTGTGYNEQFF. CDR3 bases: TGTGCCAGCAGCTTGACCGGGACAGGCTACAATGAGCAGTTCTTC.

This clone was counted ten times or more. The V and J genes are TRBV2 and TRBJ1-1; D remains ambiguous. The CDR3 loop spans 13 amino acids. Germline-derived CDR1 and CDR2 are SNHLY and FYNNEI. The V end lost 4 bases, the J end lost 1 base, and 7 bases lay between the germline ends. CDR3 coding DNA: TGTGCCAGCAGTGTCCAGGAGAACACTGAAGCTTTCTTT. Translation: CASSVQENTEAFF.

The chain links TRBV27 to TRBJ1-6; TRBD1 matches at 8 bases. J lost 8 bases, V lost 5 bases, and 5 bases had no gene match. This CDR3 contains 14 residues. The germline V gene encodes CDR1 MNHEY and CDR2 SMNVEV (reference sequence). CDR3 in amino acids: CASSRQGIDSPLHF. CDR3 nucleotide sequence: TGTGCCAGCAGTCGACAGGGGATAGATTCACCCCTCCACTTT.

The CDR3, as DNA: TGTGCCAGCAGCTTAGATCTTAATCAGCCCCAGCATTTT. Translated: CASSLDLNQPQHF. The rearrangement joins TRBV11-2 to TRBJ1-5; D unclear. This CDR3 contains 13 residues. The germline V gene has CDR1 SGHAT and CDR2 FQNNGV. V was cut by 0 bases and J by 4 bases, with 4 bases left in between.

V and J are TRBV9 and TRBJ2-2; D is unclear. Germline loops: CDR1 SGDLS, CDR2 YYNGEE. The CDR3 is made up of 15 amino acids. Trimming removed 2 bases from V and 4 bases from J, with 12 bases in between. CDR3 DNA: TGTGCCAGCAGCGTTGACCCGGGTAGCACCGGGGAGCTGTTTTTT. It specifies CASSVDPGSTGELFF. The variable domain in full, completed from reference TRBV9 and TRBJ2-2, reads DSGVTQTPKHLITATGQRVTLRCSPRSGDLSVYWYQQSLDQGLQFLIQYYNGEERAKGNILERFSAQQFPDLHSELNLSSLELGDSALYFCASSVDPGSTGELFFGEGSRLTVL.

The V and J genes are TRBV4-2 and TRBJ1-1; D unclear. The CDR3 is 16 residues long. Germline assignment: CDR1 LGHNA and CDR2 YNFKEQ. The V gene lost 4 bases and the J gene lost 5 bases, with 20 bases spanning the gap. The CDR3 DNA reads as TGTGCCAGCAGCCCAAGACGCGGAGGCTTAGTGACTGAAGCTTTCTTT. Residues: CASSPRRGGLVTEAFF.

The V and J genes are TRBV28 and TRBJ2-1; D not certain. V was clipped by 8 bases and J by 0 bases, with 17 bases between them. Germline V gene sequence: CDR1 MDHEN, CDR2 SYDVKM. The CDR3 length is 16 residues. The CDR3 nucleotides read TGTGCCAGCGCTCCCCCCCCCGTTAGCTCCTACAATGAGCAGTTCTTC. Protein product: CASAPPPVSSYNEQFF.

J is TRBJ2-1 and V is TRBV5-1; 8 bases agree with TRBD1. V dropped 4 bases and J dropped 5; count of bases not matched to a gene: 8. Germline assignment: CDR1 SGHRS and CDR2 YFSETQ. The CDR3 totals 15 residues. The DNA for the CDR3 is TGCGCCAGCAGCACTACAGGGGGACGAAACAATGAGCAGTTCTTC. This translates into CASSTTGGRNNEQFF.

CDR3 DNA sequence: TGTGCCAGCAGCTTGAGTCAGGGACGGGGCAATCAGCCCCAGCATTTT. Translation: CASSLSQGRGNQPQHF. V and J are TRBV5-5 and TRBJ1-5, with D possibly matching TRBD1 (5 bases). With 1 base removed from V and 2 bases from J, the gap between germline ends came to 13 bases. The CDR3 is 16 amino acids. Germline V gene lookup returns CDR1 SGHKS and CDR2 YYEKEE (reference sequence).

The V and J genes are TRBV28 and TRBJ2-1; D call uncertain. The CDR3 has 12 amino acids. Germline CDR1 reads MDHEN; CDR2 reads SYDVKM. With 2 bases removed from V and 8 bases from J, the gap between germline ends came to 7 bases. The CDR3 coding sequence is TGTGCCAGCAGTTTACGTGGCTATGAGCAGTTCTTC. This translates into CASSLRGYEQFF.

This clone was observed a single time. The gene calls are TRBV7-2 and TRBJ1-5; no clear D gene. The germline V gene encodes CDR1 SGHTA and CDR2 FQGNSA. V gave up 3 bases and J gave up 7 bases, with 10 bases separating them. The CDR3 contains 13 residues. The CDR3 protein is CASSLGIEQPQHF. For the CDR3, the DNA is TGTGCCAGCAGCTTGGGCATAGAACAGCCCCAGCATTTT.

The chain carries TRBV5-4 and TRBJ1-1; TRBD1 is a possible D gene (5 bases). Trimming stripped 2 bases from V and 1 base from J, with 9 bases between. The CDR3 is 14 amino acids. Germline-derived CDR1 and CDR2 are SGHNT and YYREEE (reference sequence). The CDR3 DNA sequence: TGTGCCAGCAGCTTCGACAGACCGAACACTGAAGCTTTCTTT. Protein product: CASSFDRPNTEAFF.

The CDR3 sequence is CASSLGPPANTIYF. DNA of the CDR3: TGTGCCAGCAGCTTAGGCCCCCCCGCGAACACCATATATTTT. The chain has TRBV11-2 and TRBJ1-3, with no clear D. CDR3 size: 14 residues. V was trimmed by 1 base and J by 7 bases, leaving 11 bases between them. Germline V CDR1 and CDR2: SGHAT, FQNNGV.

The chain carries TRBV4-2 and TRBJ2-7; 13 bases align to TRBD2. V dropped 2 bases and J dropped 0; count of bases not matched to a gene: 7. The CDR3 runs to 18 residues. Per the germline V gene, CDR1 is LGHNA and CDR2 is YNFKEQ. CDR3 region: CASSQPGLAGPDSYEQYF. CDR3 coding DNA: TGTGCCAGCAGCCAACCGGGACTAGCGGGACCCGACTCCTACGAGCAGTACTTC.

The genes are TRBV10-2 and TRBJ2-2; no clear D. The V end lost 5 bases, the J end lost 4 bases, and 14 bases lay between the germline ends. Per germline, CDR1 WSHSY and CDR2 SAAADI. The CDR3 consists of 15 residues. Here the CDR3 reads CASSSSDKGTGELFF. CDR3 sequence (DNA): TGCGCCAGCAGTTCGTCAGATAAGGGCACCGGGGAGCTGTTTTTT.

This clone turned up a few times. V is TRBV5-4 and J is TRBJ2-2, with 8 positions matching TRBD2. V gave up 4 bases and J gave up 4 bases; unmatched junction bases: 9. CDR1 is SGHNT, CDR2 YYREEE, per germline (reference sequence). This CDR3 is built from 16 residues. CDR3 DNA: TGTGCCAGCAGCCCCACAGCGGGGGCCTCCACCGGGGAGCTGTTTTTT. It codes for CASSPTAGASTGELFF.

Notes on this clone: The germline gene is not matched at one end of the junction; a read error may be the cause. The chain has TRBV5-1 and TRBJ2-5; D is unresolved. The CDR3 has 13 residues. Germline V gene sequence: CDR1 SGHRS, CDR2 YFSETQ. The CDR3 loop is CASSLDTQGTQYF. The CDR3 nucleotides read TGCGCCAGCAGCTTGGACACGCAAGGGACCCAGTACTTC. Filled out from reference TRBV5-1 and TRBJ2-5, the complete variable domain reads KAGVTQTPRYLIKTRGQQVTLSCSPISGHRSVSWYQQTPGQGLQFLFEYFSETQRNKGNFPGRFSGRQFSNSRSEMNVSTLELGDSALYLCASSLDTQGTQYFGPGTRLLVL.